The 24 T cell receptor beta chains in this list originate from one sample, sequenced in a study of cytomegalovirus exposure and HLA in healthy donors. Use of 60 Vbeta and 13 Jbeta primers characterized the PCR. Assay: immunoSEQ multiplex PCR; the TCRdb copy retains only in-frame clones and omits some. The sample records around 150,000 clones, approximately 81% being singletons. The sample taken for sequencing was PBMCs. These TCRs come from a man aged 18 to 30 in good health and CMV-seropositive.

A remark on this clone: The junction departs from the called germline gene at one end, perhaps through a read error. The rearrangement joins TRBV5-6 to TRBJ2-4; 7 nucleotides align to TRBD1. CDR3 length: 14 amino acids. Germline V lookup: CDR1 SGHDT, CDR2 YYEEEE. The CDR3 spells CASSTQGTKNSQYF. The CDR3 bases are TGTGCCAGCAGCACACAGGGGACCAAAAACAGTCAGTACTTC.

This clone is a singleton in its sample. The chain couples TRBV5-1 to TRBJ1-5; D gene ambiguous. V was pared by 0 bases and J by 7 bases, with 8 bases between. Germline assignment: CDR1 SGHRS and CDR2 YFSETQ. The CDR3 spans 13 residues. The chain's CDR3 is CASSLEPKQPQHF. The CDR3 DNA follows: TGCGCCAGCAGCTTGGAACCTAAACAGCCCCAGCATTTT.

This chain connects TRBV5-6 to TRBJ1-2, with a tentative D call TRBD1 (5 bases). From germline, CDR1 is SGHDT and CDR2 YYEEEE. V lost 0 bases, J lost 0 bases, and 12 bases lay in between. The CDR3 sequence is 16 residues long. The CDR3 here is CASSLDRGLANYGYTF. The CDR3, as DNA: TGTGCCAGCAGCTTGGATCGGGGACTAGCTAACTATGGCTACACCTTC.

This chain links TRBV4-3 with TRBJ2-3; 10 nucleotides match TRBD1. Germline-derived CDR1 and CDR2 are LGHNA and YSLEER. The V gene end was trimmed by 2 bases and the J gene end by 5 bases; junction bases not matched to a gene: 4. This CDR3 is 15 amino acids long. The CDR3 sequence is CASSQSTGGGDTQYF. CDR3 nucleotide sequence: TGCGCCAGCAGCCAATCGACAGGGGGCGGAGATACGCAGTATTTT.

CDR3 residues: CASSSGTSTDTQYF. The CDR3 DNA follows: TGTGCCAGCAGCTCCGGGACTAGCACAGATACGCAGTATTTT. The V call is TRBV4-2, the J call TRBJ2-3, with D perhaps TRBD2 (6 bases). The CDR3 has 14 residues. Between the trimmed V and J ends, which lost 5 bases and 0 bases, there was a span of 9 bases. Germline V gene sequence: CDR1 LGHNA, CDR2 YNFKEQ.

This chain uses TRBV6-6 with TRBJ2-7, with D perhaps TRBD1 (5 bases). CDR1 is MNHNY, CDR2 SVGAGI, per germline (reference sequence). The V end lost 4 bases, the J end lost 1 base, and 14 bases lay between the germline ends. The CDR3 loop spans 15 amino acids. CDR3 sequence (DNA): TGTGCCAGCAGTTCCTTGGACAAGGGGTCCTACGAGCAGTACTTC. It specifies CASSSLDKGSYEQYF.

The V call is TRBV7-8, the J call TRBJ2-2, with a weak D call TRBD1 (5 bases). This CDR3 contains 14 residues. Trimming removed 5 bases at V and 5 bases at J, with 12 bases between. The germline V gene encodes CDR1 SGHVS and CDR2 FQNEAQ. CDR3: CASSRGRVTGELFF. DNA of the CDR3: TGTGCCAGCAGCCGAGGCAGGGTTACCGGGGAGCTGTTTTTT.

The CDR3 DNA reads as TGTGCCAGCAGCTGGGAGGGGACCCAAGGCGAGAAAAAACTGTTTTTT. This encodes CASSWEGTQGEKKLFF. The rearrangement links TRBV11-3 to TRBJ1-4, with a tentative D call TRBD1 (5 bases). Germline CDR1 reads SGHNT; CDR2 reads YENEEA. Trimming took off 4 bases at V and 9 bases at J, with 21 bases between the two ends. The CDR3 is made up of 16 amino acids.

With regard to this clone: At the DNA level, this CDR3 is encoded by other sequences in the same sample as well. Here the CDR3 DNA reads TGTGCCAGCAGAACAGGGCCCCATAATGAAAAACTGTTTTTT. Translating gives CASRTGPHNEKLFF. The chain links TRBV28 to TRBJ1-4; the D gene is possibly TRBD1 (6 bases). V lost 6 bases to trimming and J lost 4 bases, with 12 bases between them. The V gene's germline CDR1 is MDHEN and CDR2 SYDVKM. The CDR3 runs 14 residues.

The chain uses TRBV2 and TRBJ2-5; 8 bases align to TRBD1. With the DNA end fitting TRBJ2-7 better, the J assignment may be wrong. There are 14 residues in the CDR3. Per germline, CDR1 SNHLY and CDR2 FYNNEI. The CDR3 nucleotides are TGTGCCAGCAGCAAGGGACAGGACTCCTACGAGCAGTACTTC. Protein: CASSKGQDSYEQYF.

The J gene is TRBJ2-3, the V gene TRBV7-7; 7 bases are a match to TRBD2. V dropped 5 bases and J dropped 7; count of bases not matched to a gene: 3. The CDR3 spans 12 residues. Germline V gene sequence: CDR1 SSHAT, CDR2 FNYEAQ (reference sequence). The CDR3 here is CASSPGGYTQYF. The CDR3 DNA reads TGTGCCAGCAGCCCGGGGGGTTATACGCAGTATTTT.

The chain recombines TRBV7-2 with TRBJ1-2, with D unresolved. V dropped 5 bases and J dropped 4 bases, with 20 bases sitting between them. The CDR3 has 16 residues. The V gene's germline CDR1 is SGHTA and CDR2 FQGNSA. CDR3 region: CASSLNPEGISYGYTF. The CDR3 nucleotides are TGTGCCAGCAGCCTAAACCCAGAGGGAATAAGCTATGGCTACACCTTC.

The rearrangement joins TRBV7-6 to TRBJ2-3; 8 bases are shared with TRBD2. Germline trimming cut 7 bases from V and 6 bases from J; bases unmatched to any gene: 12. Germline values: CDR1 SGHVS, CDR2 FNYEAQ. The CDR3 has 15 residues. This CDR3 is CASTRGGPPRDTQYF. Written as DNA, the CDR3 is TGTGCCAGCACCCGGGGGGGCCCGCCGCGGGATACGCAGTATTTT.

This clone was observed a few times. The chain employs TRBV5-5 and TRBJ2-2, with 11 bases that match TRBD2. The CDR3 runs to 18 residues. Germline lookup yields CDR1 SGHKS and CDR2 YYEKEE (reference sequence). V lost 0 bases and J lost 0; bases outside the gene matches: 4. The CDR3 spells CASSLGLAGGANTGELFF. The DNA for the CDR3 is TGTGCCAGCAGCTTGGGGCTAGCGGGGGGCGCGAACACCGGGGAGCTGTTTTTT.

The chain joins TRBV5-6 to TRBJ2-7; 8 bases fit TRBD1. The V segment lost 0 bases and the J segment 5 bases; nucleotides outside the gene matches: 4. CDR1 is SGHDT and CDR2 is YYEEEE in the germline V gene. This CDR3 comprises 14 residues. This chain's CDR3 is CASSLGRQGNEQYF. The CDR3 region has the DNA TGTGCCAGCAGCTTGGGTCGACAGGGGAACGAGCAGTACTTC.

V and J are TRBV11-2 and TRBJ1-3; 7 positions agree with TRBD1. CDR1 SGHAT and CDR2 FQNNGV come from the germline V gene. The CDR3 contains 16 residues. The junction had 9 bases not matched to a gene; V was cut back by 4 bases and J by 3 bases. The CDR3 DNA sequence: TGTGCCAGCAGCTCAGCCGGACAGGCTAATGGAAACACCATATATTTT. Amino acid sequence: CASSSAGQANGNTIYF.

The CDR3 DNA reads TGTGCCACCAGCCCAGAGGAGGGCCTCATCAGCACAGATACGCAGTATTTT. Its translation is CATSPEEGLISTDTQYF. The chain has TRBV15 and TRBJ2-3; possibly TRBD2 for D (6 bases). The CDR3 is 17 amino acids. Between the trimmed V and J ends, which lost 5 bases and 0 bases, there was a span of 18 bases. CDR1 is LNHNV and CDR2 is YYDKDF in the germline V gene (reference sequence).

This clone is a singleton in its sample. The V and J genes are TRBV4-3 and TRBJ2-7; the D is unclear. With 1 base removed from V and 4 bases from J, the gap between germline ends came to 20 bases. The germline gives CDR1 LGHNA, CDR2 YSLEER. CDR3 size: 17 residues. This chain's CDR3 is CASSQGLATTSAYEQYF. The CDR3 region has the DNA TGCGCCAGCAGCCAAGGGTTGGCCACTACATCAGCTTACGAGCAGTACTTC.

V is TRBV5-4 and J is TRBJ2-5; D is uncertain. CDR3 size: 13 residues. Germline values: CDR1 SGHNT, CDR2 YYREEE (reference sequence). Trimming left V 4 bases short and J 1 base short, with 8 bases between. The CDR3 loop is CASSRDSQETQYF. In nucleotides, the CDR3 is TGTGCCAGCAGCCGAGACTCCCAAGAGACCCAGTACTTC. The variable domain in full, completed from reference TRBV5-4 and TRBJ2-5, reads ETGVTQSPTHLIKTRGQQVTLRCSSQSGHNTVSWYQQALGQGPQFIFQYYREEENGRGNFPPRFSGLQFPNYSSELNVNALELDDSALYLCASSRDSQETQYFGPGTRLLVL.

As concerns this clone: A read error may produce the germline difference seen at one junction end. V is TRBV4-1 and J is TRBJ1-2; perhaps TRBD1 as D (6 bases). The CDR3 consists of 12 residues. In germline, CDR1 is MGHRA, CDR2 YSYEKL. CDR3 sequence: CASGHRAYGYTF. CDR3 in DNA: TGCGCCAGCGGCCACAGGGCCTATGGCTACACCTTC.

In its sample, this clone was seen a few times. CDR3: CASTPGQGTYNEQFF. Here the CDR3 DNA reads TGTGCCAGCACTCCGGGACAGGGGACCTACAATGAGCAGTTCTTC. V usage is TRBV2 and J usage is TRBJ2-1; 10 positions agree with TRBD1. This CDR3 has 15 amino acids. The germline gives CDR1 SNHLY, CDR2 FYNNEI. Unmatched junction bases numbered 5, after V lost 7 bases and J lost 2 bases.

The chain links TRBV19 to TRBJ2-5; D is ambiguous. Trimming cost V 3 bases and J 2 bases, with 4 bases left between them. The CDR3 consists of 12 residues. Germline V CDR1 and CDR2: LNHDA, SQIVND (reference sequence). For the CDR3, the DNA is TGTGCCAGTAGTATCCAACAAGAGACCCAGTACTTC. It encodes CASSIQQETQYF.

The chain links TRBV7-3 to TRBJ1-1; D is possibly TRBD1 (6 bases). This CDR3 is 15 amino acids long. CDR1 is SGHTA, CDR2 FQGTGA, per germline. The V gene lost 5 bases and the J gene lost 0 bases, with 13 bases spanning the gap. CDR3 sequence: CASSLQGHLNTEAFF. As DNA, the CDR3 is TGTGCCAGCAGCCTCCAGGGACACCTGAACACTGAAGCTTTCTTT.

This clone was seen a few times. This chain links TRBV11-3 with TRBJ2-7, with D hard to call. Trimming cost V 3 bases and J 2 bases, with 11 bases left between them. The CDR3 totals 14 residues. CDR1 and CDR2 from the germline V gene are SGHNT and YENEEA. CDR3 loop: CASSFDDITYEQYF. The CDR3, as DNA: TGTGCCAGCAGCTTCGACGACATTACCTACGAGCAGTACTTC.